This TCR beta chain appears in the sequencing data of a study of T-cell reconstitution after alpha-beta-depleted transplantation in children. The V gene end was trimmed by 8 bases and the J gene end by 8 bases; junction bases not matched to a gene: 14. Germline V CDR1 and CDR2: SNHLY, FYNNEI. The CDR3 is made up of 15 amino acids. Unique molecular identifiers were used in preparing the TCRbeta library. In TCRdb, the PCR reads were re-called with MiXCR into one record per CDR3 protein. The data show approximately 400,000 distinct CDR3 sequences, with roughly a tenth seen just once and roughly 5.1% held by the top ten.

The input for sequencing was PBMCs from the stem cell graft donor, taken from the stem cell graft. The chain employs TRBV2 and TRBJ2-4; 8 nucleotides line up with TRBD2. The TCR originated in a human donor who donated a stem cell graft to a child with acute myeloid leukemia. The CDR3 DNA follows: TGTGCCAGCCTTGGCGGGGGACTAGGGGGGGACATTCAGTACTTC. It specifies CASLGGGLGGDIQYF.